Here is one T cell receptor (beta chain) with its context. Its antigen is undetermined. The V end lost 0 bases, the J end lost 3 bases, and 15 bases lay between the germline ends. CDR3 size: 17 residues. Per the germline V gene, CDR1 is SGHDN and CDR2 is FVKESK. This sample was taken from a study of cytomegalovirus exposure and HLA in healthy donors. The study's findings and limits: Equally common other TCR beta chains were less clonally expanded than HLA-associated ones, a later analysis found.

The primer mix had 60 Vbeta and 13 Jbeta primers. The repertoire was sequenced with immunoSEQ multiplex PCR; TCRdb's copy has only in-frame clones and lacks some. The sample has approximately 100,000 clones, around 70% seen once. Donors consisted of healthy bone marrow donors. The receptor was derived from a man in his fifties or sixties in good health and CMV-seronegative. Sequencing input: PBMCs. The chain uses TRBV14 and TRBJ2-1, with D tentatively TRBD2 (5 bases). The CDR3, as DNA: TGTGCCAGCAGCCAAGATACGGGGTGGGGAGTCTACAATGAGCAGTTCTTC. This encodes CASSQDTGWGVYNEQFF.